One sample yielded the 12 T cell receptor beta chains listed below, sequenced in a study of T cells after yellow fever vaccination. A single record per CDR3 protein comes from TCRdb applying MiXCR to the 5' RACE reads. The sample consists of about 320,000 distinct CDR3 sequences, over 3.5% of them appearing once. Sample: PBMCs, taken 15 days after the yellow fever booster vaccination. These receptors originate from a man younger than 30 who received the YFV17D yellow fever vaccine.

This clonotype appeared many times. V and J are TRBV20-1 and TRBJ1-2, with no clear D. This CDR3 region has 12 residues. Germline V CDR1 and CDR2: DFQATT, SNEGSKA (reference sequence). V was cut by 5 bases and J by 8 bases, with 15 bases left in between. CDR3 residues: CSAASPTGGYTF. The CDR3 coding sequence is TGCAGTGCTGCCAGTCCCACTGGCGGCTACACCTTC.

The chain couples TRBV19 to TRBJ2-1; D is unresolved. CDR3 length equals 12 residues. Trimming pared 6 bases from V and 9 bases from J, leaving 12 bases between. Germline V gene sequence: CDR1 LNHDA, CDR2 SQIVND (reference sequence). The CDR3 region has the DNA TGTGCCAGTAGCCCCAACTCGGGTGAGCAGTTCTTC. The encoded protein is CASSPNSGEQFF.

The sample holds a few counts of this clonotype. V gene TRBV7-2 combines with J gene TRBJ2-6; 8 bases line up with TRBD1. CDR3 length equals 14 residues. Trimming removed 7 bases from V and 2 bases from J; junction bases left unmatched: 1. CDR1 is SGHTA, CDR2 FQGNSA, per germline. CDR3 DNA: TGTGCCAGCAAGGGACAGGCTGGGGCCAACGTCCTGACTTTC. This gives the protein CASKGQAGANVLTF.

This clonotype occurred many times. In DNA, the CDR3 is TGTGCCAGCCAAAGGGGGACGAACACCGGGGAGCTGTTTTTT. This translates into CASQRGTNTGELFF. The V call is TRBV7-2, the J call TRBJ2-2; perhaps TRBD1 as D (6 bases). Trimming took off 8 bases at V and 0 bases at J, with 10 bases between the two ends. The germline V gene encodes CDR1 SGHTA and CDR2 FQGNSA. The CDR3 length is 14 residues.

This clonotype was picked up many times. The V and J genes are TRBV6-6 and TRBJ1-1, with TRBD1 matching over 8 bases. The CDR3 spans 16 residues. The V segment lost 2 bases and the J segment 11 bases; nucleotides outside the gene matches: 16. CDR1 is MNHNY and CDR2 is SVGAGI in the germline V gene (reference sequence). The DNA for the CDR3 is TGTGCCAGCAGTTACAGACCGGGACAGGATGTAATCGGGGCTTTCTTT. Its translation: CASSYRPGQDVIGAFF.

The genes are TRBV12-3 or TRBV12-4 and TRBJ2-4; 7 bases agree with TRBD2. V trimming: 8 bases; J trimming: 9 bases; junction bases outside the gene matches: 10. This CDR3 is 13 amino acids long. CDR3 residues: CASLPGGSSIQYF. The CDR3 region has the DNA TGTGCCAGCCTACCCGGGGGGTCTAGCATTCAGTACTTC.

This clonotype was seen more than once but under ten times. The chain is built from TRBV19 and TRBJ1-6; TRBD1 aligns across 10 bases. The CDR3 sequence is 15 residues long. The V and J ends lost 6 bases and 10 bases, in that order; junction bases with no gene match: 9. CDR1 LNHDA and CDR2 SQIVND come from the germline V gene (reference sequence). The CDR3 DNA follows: TGTGCCAGTAGGTTCGGGACAGGGGATCTGTCACCCCTCCACTTT. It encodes CASRFGTGDLSPLHF.

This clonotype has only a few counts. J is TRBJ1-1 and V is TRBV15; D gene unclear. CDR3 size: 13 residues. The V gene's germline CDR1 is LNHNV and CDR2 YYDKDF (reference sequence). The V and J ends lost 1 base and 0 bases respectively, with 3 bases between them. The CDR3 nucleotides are TGTGCCACCAGCAGAGCCGTGAACACTGAAGCTTTCTTT. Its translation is CATSRAVNTEAFF. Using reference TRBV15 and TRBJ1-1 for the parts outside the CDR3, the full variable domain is DAMVIQNPRYQVTQFGKPVTLSCSQTLNHNVMYWYQQKSSQAPKLLFHYYDKDFNNEADTPDNFQSRRPNTSFCFLDIRSPGLGDTAMYLCATSRAVNTEAFFGQGTRLTVV.

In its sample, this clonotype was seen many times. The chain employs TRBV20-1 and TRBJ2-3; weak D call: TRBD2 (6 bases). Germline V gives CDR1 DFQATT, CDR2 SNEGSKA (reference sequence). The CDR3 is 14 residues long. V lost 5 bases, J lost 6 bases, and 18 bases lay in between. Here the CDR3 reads CSADRDGGRDTQYF. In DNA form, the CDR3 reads TGCAGTGCTGACCGGGACGGGGGTCGTGATACGCAGTATTTT.

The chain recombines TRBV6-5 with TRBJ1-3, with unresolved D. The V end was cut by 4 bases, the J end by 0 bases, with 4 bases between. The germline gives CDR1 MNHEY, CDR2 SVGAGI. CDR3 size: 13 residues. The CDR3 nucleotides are TGTGCCAGCAGTTCCCTCTCTGGAAACACCATATATTTT. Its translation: CASSSLSGNTIYF.

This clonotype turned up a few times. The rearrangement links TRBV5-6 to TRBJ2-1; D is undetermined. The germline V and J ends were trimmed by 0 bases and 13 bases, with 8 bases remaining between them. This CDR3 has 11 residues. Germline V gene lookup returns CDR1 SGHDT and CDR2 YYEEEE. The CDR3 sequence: CASSLESVQFF. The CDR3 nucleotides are TGTGCCAGCAGCTTGGAGTCCGTACAGTTCTTC.

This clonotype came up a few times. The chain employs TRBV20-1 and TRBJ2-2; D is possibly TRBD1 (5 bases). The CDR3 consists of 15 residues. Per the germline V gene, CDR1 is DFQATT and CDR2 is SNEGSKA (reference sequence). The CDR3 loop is CGAPFQGSNTGELFF. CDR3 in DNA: TGCGGGGCCCCTTTTCAGGGTTCGAACACCGGGGAGCTGTTTTTT.